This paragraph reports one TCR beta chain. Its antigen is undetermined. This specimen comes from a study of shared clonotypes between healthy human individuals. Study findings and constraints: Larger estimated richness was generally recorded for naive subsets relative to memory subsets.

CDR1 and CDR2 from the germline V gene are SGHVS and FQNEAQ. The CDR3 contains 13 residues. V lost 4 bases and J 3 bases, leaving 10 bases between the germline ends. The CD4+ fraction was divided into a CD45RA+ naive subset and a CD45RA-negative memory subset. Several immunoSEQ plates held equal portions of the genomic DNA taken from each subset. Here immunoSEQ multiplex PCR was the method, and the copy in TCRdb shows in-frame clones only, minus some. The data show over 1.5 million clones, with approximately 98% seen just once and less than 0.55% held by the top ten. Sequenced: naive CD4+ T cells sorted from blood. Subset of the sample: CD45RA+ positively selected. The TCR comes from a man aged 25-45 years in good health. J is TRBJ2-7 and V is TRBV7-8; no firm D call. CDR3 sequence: CASSSHLVYEQYF. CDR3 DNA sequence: TGTGCCAGCAGCTCCCATCTTGTCTACGAGCAGTACTTC.